The 8 T cell receptor beta chains in this list originate from one sample, sequenced in a study of blood T cell repertoires in COVID-19. Sequenced by immunoSEQ multiplex PCR; TCRdb stores in-frame clones only, minus some. The sample carries around 170,000 clones, approximately 84% recorded once. Sequencing used peripheral blood. The receptor source for this set is an elderly woman with acute or convalescent COVID-19.

The chain couples TRBV5-4 to TRBJ1-2, with a possible D match to TRBD1 (6 bases). Trimming shortened V by 2 bases and J by 6 bases, and 14 bases separated the two germline ends. The germline V gene encodes CDR1 SGHNT and CDR2 YYREEE (reference sequence). The CDR3 extends over 14 amino acids. The chain's CDR3 is CASSLVGQLNGYTF. The DNA of the CDR3 is TGTGCCAGCAGCTTAGTAGGACAGTTGAATGGCTACACCTTC.

The rearrangement joins TRBV5-1 to TRBJ1-1; no clear D. Germline CDR1 reads SGHRS; CDR2 reads YFSETQ. The V end lost 0 bases, the J end lost 7 bases, and 4 bases lay between the germline ends. This CDR3 has 11 amino acids. CDR3 sequence: CASSLGVEAFF. In nucleotides, the CDR3 is TGCGCCAGCAGCTTGGGAGTTGAAGCTTTCTTT.

This clone was counted a few times. The V gene is TRBV5-6, the J gene TRBJ1-2; tentatively, D is TRBD1 (5 bases). Deletions cut 4 bases from V and 4 bases from J, with 17 bases between. The CDR3 spans 15 residues. Germline lookup yields CDR1 SGHDT and CDR2 YYEEEE. The CDR3 sequence: CASSQGGVGIYGYTF. The CDR3 coding sequence is TGTGCCAGCAGCCAAGGAGGGGTCGGAATCTATGGCTACACCTTC. The full variable domain, rest sourced from reference TRBV5-6 and TRBJ1-2, is DAGVTQSPTHLIKTRGQQVTLRCSPKSGHDTVSWYQQALGQGPQFIFQYYEEEERQRGNFPDRFSGHQFPNYSSELNVNALLLGDSALYLCASSQGGVGIYGYTFGSGTRLTVV.

V usage is TRBV19 and J usage is TRBJ1-2, with 11 bases identical to TRBD1. Germline lookup yields CDR1 LNHDA and CDR2 SQIVND (reference sequence). This CDR3 has 18 amino acids. The trim removed 3 bases at V and 0 bases at J, leaving 9 bases unmatched. The CDR3 DNA reads as TGTGCCAGTAGTATGAGCGGACAGGGGGCCTTCTCTAACTATGGCTACACCTTC. Its protein is CASSMSGQGAFSNYGYTF.

The rearrangement uses TRBV30 and TRBJ2-7; TRBD1 agrees at 7 bases. The trim removed 3 bases at V and 5 bases at J, leaving 13 bases unmatched. Germline V CDR1 and CDR2: GTSNPN, SVGIG (reference sequence). The CDR3 is made up of 15 amino acids. CDR3 coding DNA: TGTGCCTGGAGCCCCTCGAGCAGGGGGTATGACGAGCAGTACTTC. The encoded protein is CAWSPSSRGYDEQYF.

The genes are TRBV12-5 and TRBJ2-1; TRBD1 matches at 8 bases. With V trimmed by 7 bases and J by 2 bases, 4 bases remained unmatched. The CDR3 has 14 residues. Germline assignment: CDR1 LGHNT and CDR2 FRNRAP. CDR3 protein: CASVLDRAYNEQFF. The CDR3 bases are TGTGCTAGTGTCCTGGACAGGGCCTACAATGAGCAGTTCTTC. Variable domain in full (rest from reference TRBV12-5 and TRBJ2-1): DARVTQTPRHKVTEMGQEVTMRCQPILGHNTVFWYRQTMMQGLELLAYFRNRAPLDDSGMPKDRFSAEMPDATLATLKIQPSEPRDSAVYFCASVLDRAYNEQFFGPGTRLTVL.

The chain links TRBV12-3 or TRBV12-4 to TRBJ2-2; D is possibly TRBD1 (6 bases). This CDR3 has 13 amino acids. Between the trimmed V and J ends, which lost 4 bases and 6 bases, there was a span of 9 bases. The CDR3 nucleotides read TGTGCCAGCAGTTACCACAGGGCCGGGGAGCTGTTTTTT. The encoded protein is CASSYHRAGELFF.

The chain has TRBV12-3 or TRBV12-4 and TRBJ2-7; possible D gene TRBD1, 6 bases. Trimming pared 1 base from V and 9 bases from J, leaving 13 bases between. The length of the CDR3 is 13 residues. CDR3 nucleotides: TGTGCCAGCAGTTTAGGACAGGCCCTGAGGCAGTACTTC. Protein: CASSLGQALRQYF.